These 5 T cell receptor beta chains were sequenced from one sample in a study of blood T cell repertoires in COVID-19. Profiled with immunoSEQ multiplex PCR; TCRdb holds only in-frame clones, not every one. Of roughly 330,000 clones listed, about 82% are singletons. Sequenced sample: peripheral blood. The origin of the receptors is a woman in her forties or fifties with acute or convalescent COVID-19.

In DNA, the CDR3 is TGTGCCAGCACCCAGGGGGACGTGCGGAGTGGCTACACCTTC. Translating gives CASTQGDVRSGYTF. The rearrangement links TRBV6-5 to TRBJ1-2; TRBD1 aligns across 7 bases. Trimming removed 7 bases from V and 7 bases from J; junction bases left unmatched: 12. The CDR3 has 14 residues. Per the germline V gene, CDR1 is MNHEY and CDR2 is SVGAGI.

The chain carries TRBV19 and TRBJ2-3; D might be TRBD1 (5 bases). This CDR3 contains 13 residues. Per the germline V gene, CDR1 is LNHDA and CDR2 is SQIVND (reference sequence). With 6 bases removed from V and 3 bases from J, the gap between germline ends came to 10 bases. In DNA form, the CDR3 reads TGTGCCAGTAGGGCAAGACAGACAGATACGCAGTATTTT. It is translated as CASRARQTDTQYF.

The V and J genes are TRBV9 and TRBJ2-6, with TRBD2 matching over 13 bases. Per germline, CDR1 SGDLS and CDR2 YYNGEE. The CDR3 runs to 18 residues. J lost 0 bases, V lost 4 bases, and 4 bases had no gene match. The CDR3 sequence is CASSPGLAGASGANVLTF. CDR3 sequence (DNA): TGTGCCAGCAGCCCAGGACTAGCGGGGGCCTCTGGGGCCAACGTCCTGACTTTC.

The chain employs TRBV2 and TRBJ2-2, with unresolved D. The CDR3 loop spans 13 amino acids. CDR1 is SNHLY, CDR2 FYNNEI, per germline. The germline V and J ends were trimmed by 4 bases and 1 base, with 4 bases remaining between them. The CDR3 region is CASSGQNTGELFF. The CDR3 DNA reads TGTGCCAGCAGTGGACAGAACACCGGGGAGCTGTTTTTT.

The V and J genes are TRBV10-3 and TRBJ1-2; no reliable D call. This CDR3 comprises 12 residues. V was cut by 3 bases and J by 4 bases, with 6 bases left in between. Germline-derived CDR1 and CDR2 are ENHRY and SYGVKD. The CDR3 DNA reads as TGTGCCATCAGTGACCTCCGCTATGGCTACACCTTC. Protein product: CAISDLRYGYTF.